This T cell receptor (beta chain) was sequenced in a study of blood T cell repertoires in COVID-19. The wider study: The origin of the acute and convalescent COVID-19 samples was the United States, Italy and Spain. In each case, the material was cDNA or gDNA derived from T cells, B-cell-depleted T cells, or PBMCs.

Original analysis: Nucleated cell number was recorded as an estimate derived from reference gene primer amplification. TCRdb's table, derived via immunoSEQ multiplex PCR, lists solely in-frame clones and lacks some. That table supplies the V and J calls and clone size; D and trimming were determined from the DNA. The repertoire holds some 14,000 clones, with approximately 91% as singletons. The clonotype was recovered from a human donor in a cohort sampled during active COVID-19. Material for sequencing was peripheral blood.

The CDR3 nucleotides are TGCGCCAGCAGCCAAGATCGGCGGGAATCACCCCTCCACTTT. Translated: CASSQDRRESPLHF. This chain uses TRBV4-3 with TRBJ1-6; no clear D. CDR1 is LGHNA and CDR2 is YSLEER in the germline V gene. V was clipped by 0 bases and J by 10 bases, with 10 bases between them. The CDR3 contains 14 residues.